This T cell receptor beta chain comes out of a study of OX40 agonist ivuxolimab in advanced cancers. CDR3 size: 14 residues. In germline, CDR1 is MDHEN, CDR2 SYDVKM. The germline V and J ends were trimmed by 3 bases and 7 bases, with 13 bases remaining between them. Some clones are missing from TCRdb's copy, which holds only in-frame ones; the method was immunoSEQ multiplex PCR. This table holds about 7,900 clones, roughly 84% found once. General study results and limits: Clonal expansion from baseline to week 6 occurred in both CD4+ and CD8+ T cells. Partial responders treated at 0.1-3.0 mg/kg exhibited clonal expansion among the lowest measured.

On this clone itself: Its antigen is unknown.

This chain connects TRBV28 to TRBJ1-5; D is possibly TRBD1 (5 bases). This clonotype was sampled from an adult with an advanced solid tumor such as melanoma, head and neck, liver or kidney cancer. Sequencing was performed on CD4+ or CD8+ T cells sorted from blood, taken in a trial of the OX40 agonist ivuxolimab. CDR3 sequence reads: CASSFLQGGQPQHF. The CDR3 DNA sequence: TGTGCCAGCAGTTTCTTGCAGGGCGGGCAGCCCCAGCATTTT.